The 19 T cell receptor beta chains listed next were all sequenced from one sample in a study of PD-1 blockade in classical Hodgkin lymphoma. Time point noted: cycle 4 day 1 (C4D1), after more than 5 weeks of nivolumab. Following autologous stem cell transplantation, relapse occurred in every patient, and exposure to brentuximab vedotin varied. Produced via immunoSEQ multiplex PCR; TCRdb's table is partial and in-frame only. The data show over 60,000 clones, with more than 80% seen just once and approximately 8% held by the top ten. The input for sequencing was peripheral blood mononuclear cells (PBMCs), taken before the fourth cycle of nivolumab. The origin of the receptors is a human donor with classical Hodgkin lymphoma.

The rearrangement links TRBV5-6 to TRBJ2-7; no clear D gene. Germline CDR1 SGHDT, CDR2 YYEEEE. The germline V and J ends were trimmed by 0 bases and 2 bases, with 6 bases remaining between them. CDR3 length: 13 amino acids. The CDR3: CASSLVQTYEQYF. The CDR3 DNA sequence: TGTGCCAGCAGCTTGGTCCAGACCTACGAGCAGTACTTC. Looking up the rest from reference TRBV5-6 and TRBJ2-7 gives the full variable domain: DAGVTQSPTHLIKTRGQQVTLRCSPKSGHDTVSWYQQALGQGPQFIFQYYEEEERQRGNFPDRFSGHQFPNYSSELNVNALLLGDSALYLCASSLVQTYEQYFGPGTRLTVT.

The chain carries TRBV28 and TRBJ2-1; 9 bases match TRBD2. This CDR3 region has 16 residues. Germline CDR1 and CDR2: MDHEN and SYDVKM. The V segment lost 3 bases and the J segment 0 bases; nucleotides outside the gene matches: 3. The CDR3 here is CASSLGLAPSYNEQFF. The DNA of the CDR3 is TGTGCCAGCAGTTTGGGACTAGCCCCCTCCTACAATGAGCAGTTCTTC.

The count of this clone is one. The chain employs TRBV29-1 and TRBJ2-5, with 9 positions matching TRBD1. This CDR3 has 14 amino acids. Unmatched junction bases numbered 10, after V lost 4 bases and J lost 7 bases. Germline V gives CDR1 SQVTM, CDR2 ANQGSEA. CDR3 nucleotides: TGCAGCGTTGTCCCGGGACAGGGAAAGGGGACCCAGTACTTC. Its protein product is CSVVPGQGKGTQYF.

The chain carries TRBV6-1 and TRBJ2-2; TRBD2 matches 12 bases. Trimming at V came to 6 bases and at J to 3 bases, leaving 2 bases not matched to a gene. Germline assignment: CDR1 MNHNS and CDR2 SASEGT. The CDR3 has 15 amino acids. The chain's CDR3 is CASRLAGGHTGELFF. The DNA for the CDR3 is TGTGCCAGCAGACTAGCGGGGGGCCACACCGGGGAGCTGTTTTTT.

The J gene is TRBJ2-7, the V gene TRBV27; 13 nucleotides agree with TRBD2. The CDR3 length is 13 residues. The germline CDR1 and CDR2 sequences are MNHEY and SMNVEV (reference sequence). V was clipped by 10 bases and J by 7 bases; unmatched bases: 7. The CDR3: CATRTSGGGEQYF. In DNA form, the CDR3 reads TGTGCCACCCGGACTAGCGGGGGTGGGGAGCAGTACTTC.

This rearrangement joins TRBV28 to TRBJ1-3; 7 positions agree with TRBD1. Unmatched junction bases numbered 2, after V lost 2 bases and J lost 1 base. CDR3 length equals 15 residues. Germline-derived CDR1 and CDR2 are MDHEN and SYDVKM. The CDR3 protein is CASSLPGGSGNTIYF. Written as DNA, the CDR3 is TGTGCCAGCAGTTTACCAGGGGGATCTGGAAACACCATATATTTT.

The rearrangement joins TRBV6-5 to TRBJ1-2, with unresolved D. V was pared by 0 bases and J by 4 bases, with 6 bases between. The CDR3 is 13 amino acids. The germline CDR1 and CDR2 sequences are MNHEY and SVGAGI. The CDR3 sequence is CASSYSGGYGYTF. CDR3 DNA: TGTGCCAGCAGTTACTCCGGAGGCTATGGCTACACCTTC.

The chain couples TRBV9 to TRBJ2-3; tentatively, D is TRBD2 (5 bases). Germline CDR1 is SGDLS and CDR2 is YYNGEE. V dropped 0 bases and J dropped 3 bases, with 5 bases sitting between them. This CDR3 is built from 13 residues. CDR3 bases: TGTGCCAGCAGCGTAGGAGGGACAGATACGCAGTATTTT. It codes for CASSVGGTDTQYF.

The chain combines TRBV7-9 with TRBJ2-1, with 10 bases lining up with TRBD2. This CDR3 has 19 residues. The germline V gene has CDR1 SEHNR and CDR2 FQNEAQ (reference sequence). The V segment lost 2 bases and the J segment 1 base; nucleotides outside the gene matches: 11. CDR3 nucleotide sequence: TGTGCCAGCAGCTTAATATTGCTAGCGGGAGATGGGTCCTACAATGAGCAGTTCTTC. Amino acid sequence: CASSLILLAGDGSYNEQFF.

The V and J genes are TRBV5-8 and TRBJ2-2; 7 nucleotides line up with TRBD2. With V trimmed by 3 bases and J by 12 bases, 8 bases remained unmatched. The CDR3 covers 13 residues. Looked up from germline, CDR1 is SGHTS and CDR2 is YDEGEE. CDR3 sequence reads: CASSWGPREKLFF. For the CDR3, the DNA is TGTGCCAGCAGCTGGGGACCGCGGGAGAAGCTGTTTTTT. Full variable domain (rest looked up from reference TRBV5-8 and TRBJ2-2): EAGVTQSPTHLIKTRGQQATLRCSPISGHTSVYWYQQALGLGLQFLLWYDEGEERNRGNFPPRFSGRQFPNYSSELNVNALELEDSALYLCASSWGPREKLFFGEGSRLTVL.

The chain uses TRBV5-6 and TRBJ2-2; D unclear. The length of the CDR3 is 14 residues. CDR1 and CDR2 from the germline V gene are SGHDT and YYEEEE. V lost 0 bases, J lost 3 bases, and 6 bases lay in between. Written as DNA, the CDR3 is TGTGCCAGCAGCTTGGAGTCTTACACCGGGGAGCTGTTTTTT. This encodes CASSLESYTGELFF.

The DNA for the CDR3 is TGTGCCAGCAGCTCAGACGAACTTTCCTACGAGCAGTACTTC. Its protein is CASSSDELSYEQYF. The V call is TRBV6-5, the J call TRBJ2-7; D remains unclear. The CDR3 extends over 14 amino acids. V was shortened by 6 bases and J by 1 base, with 13 bases between the two germline ends. Germline CDR1 reads MNHEY; CDR2 reads SVGAGI.

The J gene is TRBJ1-5, the V gene TRBV27; possible D gene TRBD1, 6 bases. CDR3 length: 14 residues. From germline, CDR1 is MNHEY and CDR2 SMNVEV (reference sequence). V lost 2 bases, J lost 4 bases, and 9 bases lay in between. The CDR3, as DNA: TGTGCCAGCAGTTTACAGGGGTGGAATCAGCCCCAGCATTTT. Translated, it gives CASSLQGWNQPQHF.

The J gene is TRBJ2-7, the V gene TRBV5-4, with 11 bases matching TRBD2. Trimming cost V 4 bases and J 5 bases; bases outside gene matches: 8. CDR1 and CDR2 from the germline V gene are SGHNT and YYREEE (reference sequence). The CDR3 loop spans 15 amino acids. DNA for the CDR3: TGTGCCAGCAGCCGAACTAGCGGGAGTTCCCACGAGCAGTACTTC. Translated, it gives CASSRTSGSSHEQYF.

This clone was detected only once. This chain joins TRBV29-1 and TRBJ2-1; D possibly corresponds to TRBD2 (5 bases). The CDR3 has 12 residues. Trimming removed 5 bases at V and 6 bases at J, with 11 bases between. Germline assignment: CDR1 SQVTM and CDR2 ANQGSEA. CDR3 nucleotides: TGCAGCGTTAGCGGCCCTTCCAATGAGCAGTTCTTC. Translation gives CSVSGPSNEQFF.

In its sample, this clone was seen once. The rearrangement links TRBV28 to TRBJ2-3; 10 nucleotides agree with TRBD2. The trim removed 2 bases at V and 8 bases at J, leaving 10 bases unmatched. In germline, CDR1 is MDHEN, CDR2 SYDVKM. This CDR3 is 16 amino acids long. The CDR3 loop is CASSLGWIAGGTTQYF. The CDR3 coding sequence is TGTGCCAGCAGTTTAGGGTGGATAGCGGGGGGTACTACGCAGTATTTT.

V gene TRBV4-1 combines with J gene TRBJ1-1, with D unclear. The CDR3 is made up of 17 amino acids. V was pared by 0 bases and J by 2 bases, with 16 bases between. Per the germline V gene, CDR1 is MGHRA and CDR2 is YSYEKL. CDR3 nucleotide sequence: TGCGCCAGCAGCCAAGATTACAGATCCTACGGAAACACTGAAGCTTTCTTT. This codes for CASSQDYRSYGNTEAFF.

The chain is built from TRBV5-1 and TRBJ2-7; tentatively, D is TRBD1 (6 bases). The CDR3 covers 15 residues. The V gene's germline CDR1 is SGHRS and CDR2 YFSETQ. Between the trimmed V and J ends, which lost 0 bases and 2 bases, there was a span of 12 bases. CDR3: CASSLGPGAPYEQYF. The CDR3 nucleotides are TGCGCCAGCAGCTTGGGGCCAGGGGCCCCCTACGAGCAGTACTTC.

The rearrangement links TRBV6-1 to TRBJ1-3; 9 bases match TRBD1. V lost 4 bases to trimming and J lost 4 bases; unmatched junction nucleotides: 5. The CDR3 extends over 15 amino acids. CDR1 MNHNS and CDR2 SASEGT come from the germline V gene. CDR3 DNA: TGTGCCAGCAGTGTAGAAACAGGGGGCGGAAACACCATATATTTT. Translating gives CASSVETGGGNTIYF.